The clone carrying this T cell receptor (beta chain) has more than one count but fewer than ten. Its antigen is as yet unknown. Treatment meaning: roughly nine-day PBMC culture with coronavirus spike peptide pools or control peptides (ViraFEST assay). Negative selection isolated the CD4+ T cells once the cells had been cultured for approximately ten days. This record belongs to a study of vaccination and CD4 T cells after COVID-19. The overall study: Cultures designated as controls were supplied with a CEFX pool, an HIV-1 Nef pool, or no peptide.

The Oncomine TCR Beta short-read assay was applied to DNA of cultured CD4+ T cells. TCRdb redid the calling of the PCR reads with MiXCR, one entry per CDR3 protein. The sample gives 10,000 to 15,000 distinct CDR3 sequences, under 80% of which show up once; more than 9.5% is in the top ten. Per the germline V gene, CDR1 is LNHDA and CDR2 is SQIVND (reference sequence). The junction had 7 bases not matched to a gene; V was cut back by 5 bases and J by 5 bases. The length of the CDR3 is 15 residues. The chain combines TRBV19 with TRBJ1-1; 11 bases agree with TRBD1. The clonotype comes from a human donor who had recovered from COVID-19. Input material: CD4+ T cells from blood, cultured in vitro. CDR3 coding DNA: TGTGCCAGTAGTTTAGGACAGGGGGCAGGAACTGAAGCTTTCTTT. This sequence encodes CASSLGQGAGTEAFF.